The following is a TCR beta chain sequence with its context. This clone is a singleton in its sample. Its antigen is still unknown. Per-base quality was not reported, and no clone a single base away is much larger than it. The CDR3 holds 15 amino acids from the cysteine to the phenylalanine. Just the 45-base CDR3 DNA is kept, in frame starting at base 1. Deletion took 0 bases off V and 0 bases off J, with a span of 9 bases between the germline ends. In the germline V gene, CDR1 corresponds to MGHRA and CDR2 to YSYEKL. Genomic DNA was extracted from sorted cells for sequencing of the TCRbeta CDR3 region. The immunoSEQ Assay was used for sequencing of TCRbeta CDR3 regions. The table was pulled from immuneACCESS by TCRdb, which kept in-frame rearrangements only. Such tables lose some clones; where checked, under half of the loss comes from unresolved V genes, and the rest has no known cause. In all, the sample holds 45,000 or so clones, and around 83% of those were seen once. Roughly 2.5% of the sample rests with the top ten.

This record comes from a study of OX40 agonist ivuxolimab in advanced cancers. General notes on the study: The costimulatory receptor OX40 (CD134) was targeted by ivuxolimab, a fully human IgG2 agonistic monoclonal antibody. Of the 50 or so patients in dose escalation, approximately 20 had hepatocellular carcinoma, about 15 had melanoma, 9 had renal cell carcinoma and 9 had head and neck cancer. Intravenous ivuxolimab was administered to patients every 2 weeks at six dose levels: 0.01, 0.1, 0.3, 1.5, 3 and 10 mg/kg. In the dose-escalation cohort, approximately 82% of patients were male, and the mean age was around 65 years with a range of about 20 to 80. The purpose of peripheral TCRbeta sequencing was to test whether ivuxolimab changed TCR sequence diversity and led to clonal T-cell expansion. The monotherapy dose-escalation portion (N ≈ 56 patients) of the phase I ivuxolimab trial is reported in the paper. Prior anti-PD-1, anti-PD-L1 or anti-CTLA-4 therapy was permitted, and checkpoint inhibitors had been received by around 40% of dose-escalation patients. Partial responses occurred in three dose-escalation patients: two with cutaneous melanoma and one with hepatocellular carcinoma. The paper's findings and limits, for the study overall: Antigen specificity was not determined for the clonally expanded peripheral T cells. After ivuxolimab, more expanded clones were found on average in CD8+ T cells than in CD4+ T cells. At doses from 0.1 to 3.0 mg/kg, clonal expansion was seen in both CD4+ and CD8+ blood T cells between baseline and week 6. In the 0.1-3.0 mg/kg groups, partial responders had among the lowest normalized peripheral clonal expansion, particularly in CD8+ T cells. Low levels of normalized T-cell clonal expansion were also seen in some patients who did not respond.

The trial excluded patients who had a history of autoimmune disease or who were on systemic immunosuppression. Peripheral blood for TCR sequencing was collected from all dose cohorts at baseline, on cycle 4 day 1, and on cycle 7 day 1. Samples were obtained from an open-label, multicenter, first-in-human phase I dose-escalation trial of ivuxolimab. Adults with locally advanced or metastatic melanoma, renal cell, hepatocellular, or head and neck squamous cell carcinoma were enrolled in the trial. Before TCR sequencing, CD4+ and CD8+ T cells were separately sorted from peripheral blood. This chain is built from TRBV4-1 and TRBJ2-7; the D segment is perhaps TRBD1 or TRBD2, each sharing 5 matched bases. The sequence was obtained from an adult with an advanced solid tumor such as melanoma, head and neck, liver or kidney cancer. The material was CD4+ or CD8+ T cells sorted from blood, obtained in a trial of the OX40 agonist ivuxolimab. The CDR3 has the sequence CASSQDEGSSYEQYF. The nucleotide sequence reads as follows: TGCGCCAGCAGCCAAGATGAGGGGAGCTCCTACGAGCAGTACTTC.